This T cell receptor beta chain was recovered during a study of beta chain features in type 1 diabetes (dated by TCRdb to the late 2010s). As for the study more broadly: Patients and healthy donors did not differ in mean age, gender distribution, total cell number or subset yield. A total of around 110,000,000 sorted cells were examined across all samples, and RNA yield correlated strongly with the number of cells per subset. In the study, TCRB repertoires of sorted circulating CD4+ T cell subsets from recently diagnosed type 1 diabetes patients were compared with those of matched healthy donors. Naive and central memory subsets were obtained from all 28 donors, but regulatory and stem cell-like memory subsets were isolated from only 8 patients and roughly eight healthy donors. Beyond this particular receptor, the publication reports: Shorter templates might have been favored by PCR, but patient and control samples were amplified and corrected together, so both groups would have been affected equally by any skew. Naive, central memory and regulatory TCRB repertoires appeared to be more alike among patients than among healthy donors. Because cDNA was sequenced instead of genomic DNA, highly expressing activated cells could be over-represented, though the groups showed no difference in activation or CD3 levels. Only small numbers of individuals were included in the HLA sub-analyses, which left unresolved whether HLA type had any influence on TCRB rearrangement. At VDJ recombination sites, patients with type 1 diabetes made fewer insertions and deleted more nucleotides, a pattern implying thymic rearrangement abnormalities. In all four CD4+ subsets, TCRB CDR3 length was moderately but significantly shorter in type 1 diabetes patients.

Each donor gave one peripheral blood draw, roughly 0.11 L on average, collected into heparinised tubes. Using a panel that included CD45RO, CCR7, CD25, CD127, CD95 and CD27, naive, central memory, regulatory and stem cell-like memory CD4+ T cells were sorted on a BD FACSAria II. Purity was above 95% for every sorted population. PBMCs were isolated immediately by Lymphoprep density gradient centrifugation and stained directly without culture. So that batch effects would be minimized, each experiment stained and sorted samples in pairs, pairing one healthy donor with one patient. The sample holds a few counts of this clone. Its antigen remains unidentified. No quality values exist for individual bases; no much larger clone is one base distant. The High Capacity cDNA Reverse Transcription Kit was used to reverse transcribe all of the isolated RNA, meaning that expressed TCRB transcripts were what got sequenced. Naive, central memory and regulatory T cell samples underwent deep immunoSEQ sequencing, averaging approximately 3.3 million total reads per sample. Sorted cells were lysed in RLT buffer and RNA was extracted with DNase-treated RNeasy Micro or Mini kits, depending on cell number. To prevent cross-contamination, every cell subset was processed on its own, while patient and healthy donor samples were processed together. The immunoSEQ multiplex PCR was used to amplify TCRB sequences from cDNA, yielding 87-bp fragments that span the CDR3 region. Sequencing of the amplicons was done on the Illumina HiSeq platform. As for how the authors treated the data: Synthetic template baselines were used to correct PCR bias computationally, reads within Hamming distance 2 were collapsed together, and singletons that could not be merged were discarded. Reads were aligned against IMGT so that V, D and J genes, CDR3 length and insertions or deletions at six rearrangement sites could be assigned. Within each subset, clonotype counts were normalized to the number of sorted cells before true diversity and Gini coefficients were calculated with the tcR R package. The overlap coefficient, calculated on TCRB nucleotide sequences, was used to measure repertoire sharing. Out-of-frame TCRB sequences from naive cells were analyzed as a proxy for the pre-selection repertoire. Held by TCRdb, this immuneACCESS table contains in-frame sequences only and omits some clones. Under half of the omission traces to an unresolved V gene where checked; the cause of the rest is unknown. V and J calls and clone size follow that table, whereas D and trimming were derived from the DNA. The sample data list 400,000 to 450,000 clones, and about 14% of these were observed just once. The ten largest make up about 0.04% of the sample.

Clipping removes 5 bases from V and 6 bases from J, with 8 as the unmatched junction base count. Reading from cysteine to phenylalanine, the CDR3 counts 15 amino acids. The retained sequence is limited to the CDR3, 45 bases, with the frame set at the first base. Per the germline V gene, MNHEY is the CDR1 and SVGAGI is the CDR2. The sequenced sample consisted of naive CD4+ T cells from blood. This sample's cell subset or site label indicates: true naive CD4+ T cells. The chain couples TRBV6-5 to TRBJ2-5, with 11 bases matching TRBD1. The source of this sequence is a man between 25 and 39 years old in good health. CDR3 protein: CASSLGQGVGKTQYF. The DNA reads as follows: TGTGCCAGCAGTCTGGGACAGGGGGTCGGAAAGACCCAGTACTTC.